This TCR beta chain originates from a study of CD8+CD57+ T cells in acquired aplastic anemia. Overall study context: Across the sorted CD4+ and CD8+ cells, DNA amounts averaged around 3.2 ug.

This clonotype was recorded at least ten times. V lost 2 bases to trimming and J lost 0 bases, with 6 bases between them. This CDR3 spans 14 amino acids. Germline V gene sequence: CDR1 SGDLS, CDR2 YYNGEE. Genomic DNA provided the template from which TCR beta VDJ and CDR3 profiles were obtained. TCRdb re-derived calls from the reads in MiXCR, one entry per CDR3 protein. The table has about 110,000 distinct CDR3 sequences, 50% to 65% seen once. The sequence was obtained from a human donor in good health, serving as a control. The sample comprised sorted CD4+, CD8+, or CD8+CD57+ T cells (not recorded which) from PBMCs. This rearrangement joins TRBV9 to TRBJ2-1; no clear D gene. CDR3 nucleotide sequence: TGTGCCAGCAGCGTGGAAAGCTCCTACAATGAGCAGTTCTTC. Protein: CASSVESSYNEQFF.